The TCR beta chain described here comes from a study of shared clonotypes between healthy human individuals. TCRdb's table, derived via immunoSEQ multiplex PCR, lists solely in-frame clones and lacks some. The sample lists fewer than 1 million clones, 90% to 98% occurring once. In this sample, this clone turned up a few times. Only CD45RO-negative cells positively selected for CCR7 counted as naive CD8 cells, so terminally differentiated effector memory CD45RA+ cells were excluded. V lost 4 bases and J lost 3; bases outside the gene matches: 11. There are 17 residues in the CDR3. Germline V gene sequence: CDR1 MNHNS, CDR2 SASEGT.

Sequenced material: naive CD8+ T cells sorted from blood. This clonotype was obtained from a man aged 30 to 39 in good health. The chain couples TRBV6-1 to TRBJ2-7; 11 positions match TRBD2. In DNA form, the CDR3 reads TGTGCCAGCAGTGGGATGATTAGCGGGAGGGCCAGCTACGAGCAGTACTTC. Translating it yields CASSGMISGRASYEQYF.